Listed below are T cell receptor beta chains from one sample, sequenced in a study of cytomegalovirus exposure and HLA in healthy donors. Produced via immunoSEQ multiplex PCR; TCRdb's table is partial and in-frame only. The sample holds about 130,000 clones, 70% to 80% seen once. Sequencing input: PBMCs. Receptors originate from a female donor in good health and CMV-seronegative. Both conserved end residues are part of each CDR3. The D gene is left open where the match is weak. Clone size is given for some rows only: seen once, a few or many times, or a class if the clone is expanded.

V gene	clone size	J gene	D gene	CDR3 DNA	CDR3 protein
TRBV13	.	TRBJ2-2	TRBD1	TGTGCCAGCAGCAGGACAGGGAACACCGGGGAGCTGTTTTTT	CASSRTGNTGELFF
TRBV19	.	TRBJ2-1	TRBD2	TGTGCCAGTAGATCAAGCGGGGGGAGCTCCTACAATGAGCAGTTCTTC	CASRSSGGSSYNEQFF
TRBV6-4	.	TRBJ1-2	.	TGTGCCAGCAGTGACTCGAACGGGTATGGCTACACCTTC	CASSDSNGYGYTF
TRBV5-1	.	TRBJ2-7	.	TGCGCCAGCAGCCCTCAGGGCCACGAGCAGTACTTC	CASSPQGHEQYF
TRBV28	few	TRBJ2-5	.	TGTGCCAGCAGTTTCATGGGAGGGGGAGAGACCCAGTACTTC	CASSFMGGGETQYF
TRBV27	.	TRBJ2-3	.	TGTGCCAGCAGTCCAGAAACTAGTGGGGGCATTGGTACGCAGTATTTT	CASSPETSGGIGTQYF
TRBV15	.	TRBJ2-3	TRBD2	TGTGCCACCCGCGGGAGGAGAATAGATACGCAGTATTTT	CATRGRRIDTQYF
TRBV2	.	TRBJ1-1	.	TGTGCCAGCAGTCCACAGGGAGGGGACACTGAAGCTTTCTTT	CASSPQGGDTEAFF
TRBV2	.	TRBJ2-3	TRBD2	TGTGCCCATTGTCATGGCAGGGAAAGTGGTAGCGGGGCCACAGATACGCAGTATTTT	CAHCHGRESGSGATDTQYF
TRBV7-8	.	TRBJ1-2	.	TGTGCCAGCAGCTTAGAGGGGGGGAGCTATGGCTACACCTTC	CASSLEGGSYGYTF